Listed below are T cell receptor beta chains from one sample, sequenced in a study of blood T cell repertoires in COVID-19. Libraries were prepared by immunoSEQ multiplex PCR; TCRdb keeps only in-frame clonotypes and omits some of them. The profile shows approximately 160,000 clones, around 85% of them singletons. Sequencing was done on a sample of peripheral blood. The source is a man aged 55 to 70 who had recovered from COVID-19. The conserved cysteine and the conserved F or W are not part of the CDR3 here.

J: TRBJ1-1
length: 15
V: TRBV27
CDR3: ASSSPRGPYRATEAF

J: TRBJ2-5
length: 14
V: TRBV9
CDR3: ASSPRTGDGKETQY

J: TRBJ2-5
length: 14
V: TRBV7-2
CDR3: ASSLSTSGVAETQY

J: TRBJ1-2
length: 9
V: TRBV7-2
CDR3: ASNLGGHYT

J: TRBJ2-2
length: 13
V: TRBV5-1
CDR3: ASSLVQGTTGELF

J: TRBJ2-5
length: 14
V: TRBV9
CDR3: ASSGGTGGIQETQY

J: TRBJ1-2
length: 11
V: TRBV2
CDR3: ASRPRTGRGYT

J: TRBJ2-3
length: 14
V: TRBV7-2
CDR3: ASSPLAGGGTDTQY

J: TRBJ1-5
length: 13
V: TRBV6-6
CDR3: ASSWAGLSNQPQH

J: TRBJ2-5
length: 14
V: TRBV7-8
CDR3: ASSPGESGNEETQY

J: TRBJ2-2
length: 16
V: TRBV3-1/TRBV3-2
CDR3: ASSQDPAGTANTGELF